This is a list of T cell receptor beta chains from one sample in a study of shared clonotypes between healthy human individuals. The table came from immunoSEQ multiplex PCR; TCRdb's copy has only in-frame clones and leaves some out. The profile covers some 1 million clones, with about 74% appearing a single time and about 1.5% taken by the ten largest. The material sequenced was memory CD4+ T cells sorted from blood. These receptors came from a man younger than 35 in good health. The CDR3 runs from the conserved cysteine through the conserved F or W. A D gene is named only where the DNA matches it firmly. Not all rows give a size; the values are once, few, many and, for expanded clones, a class.

.	TRBV30	.	TRBJ2-7	CAWSLGTSYEQYF	TGTGCCTGGAGTCTCGGGACTTCTTACGAGCAGTACTTC
.	TRBV5-4	TRBD2	TRBJ2-3	CASSSGTSGVRTDTQYF	TGTGCCAGCAGCTCCGGGACTAGCGGAGTACGCACAGATACGCAGTATTTT
.	TRBV14	.	TRBJ1-1	CASSQDFFFRSNTEAFF	TGTGCCAGCAGCCAAGATTTCTTTTTCAGGTCAAACACTGAAGCTTTCTTT
once	TRBV29-1	.	TRBJ2-5	CSTLKSETQYF	TGCAGCACCCTCAAGTCTGAGACCCAGTACTTC
.	TRBV30	TRBD2	TRBJ2-2	CAWDSGRNTGELFF	TGTGCCTGGGATAGCGGGAGGAACACCGGGGAGCTGTTTTTT
.	TRBV4-3	.	TRBJ2-4	CASSHPGLKNIQYF	TGCGCCAGCAGCCATCCGGGACTTAAAAACATTCAGTACTTC
.	TRBV5-6	.	TRBJ2-7	CASSPSNWVVDYEQYF	TGTGCCAGCAGCCCCTCTAATTGGGTGGTGGACTACGAGCAGTACTTC
.	TRBV19	.	TRBJ1-2	CASSQDSYYGYTF	TGTGCCAGTAGCCAGGACAGCTACTATGGCTACACCTTC
.	TRBV10-1	TRBD1	TRBJ2-2	CASSLAGTDTGELFF	TGCGCCAGCAGCCTAGCCGGGACAGACACCGGGGAGCTGTTTTTT
many	TRBV4-2	.	TRBJ1-1	CASSQVGAGTEAFF	TGTGCCAGCAGCCAAGTTGGCGCCGGCACTGAAGCTTTCTTT
.	TRBV10-3	.	TRBJ2-5	CAISDTGPQETQYF	TGTGCCATCAGTGACACAGGGCCCCAAGAGACCCAGTACTTC
.	TRBV7-9	TRBD1	TRBJ1-5	CASSLRTGTSNQPQHF	TGTGCCAGCAGCTTAAGGACAGGGACTAGCAATCAGCCCCAGCATTTT
.	TRBV10-1	.	TRBJ1-5	CASSGGASNQPQHF	TGCGCCAGCAGTGGGGGGGCGAGCAATCAGCCCCAGCATTTT
.	TRBV10-1	.	TRBJ2-7	CASSPSGRDYEQYF	TGCGCCAGCAGCCCGTCGGGCCGAGACTACGAGCAGTACTTC
.	TRBV7-9	.	TRBJ1-2	CASSIAGLTGYGYTF	TGTGCCAGCAGTATAGCGGGACTTACCGGCTATGGCTACACCTTC
.	TRBV5-8	TRBD2	TRBJ2-3	CASSYLAGVTDTQYF	TGTGCCAGCAGCTATCTAGCGGGAGTAACAGATACGCAGTATTTT
.	TRBV6-1	TRBD1	TRBJ1-4	CASSPSTGGGEKLFF	TGTGCCAGCAGCCCATCGACAGGGGGAGGGGAAAAACTGTTTTTT
few	TRBV10-1	TRBD2	TRBJ2-4	CATAPTSGERESVKRAKNIQYF	TGCGCCACCGCTCCGACTAGCGGGGAGAGAGAATCGGTTAAGAGAGCCAAAAACATTCAGTACTTC
.	TRBV4-3	TRBD1	TRBJ2-2	CASSQAIQTGKTGELFF	TGCGCCAGCAGCCAGGCCATTCAGACAGGGAAAACCGGGGAGCTGTTTTTT
few	TRBV6-6	TRBD1	TRBJ2-7	CASRGQGPHEQYF	TGTGCCAGCAGGGGACAGGGTCCCCACGAGCAGTACTTC
.	TRBV5-1	.	TRBJ2-7	CASSTLQGFKFEQYF	TGCGCCAGCAGCACGTTACAGGGTTTTAAGTTTGAGCAGTACTTC
few	TRBV28	.	TRBJ1-2	CASSRRGQPYGYTF	TGTGCCAGCAGTCGCCGAGGACAGCCCTATGGCTACACCTTC
once	TRBV6-1	.	TRBJ1-6	CASSEIIGKNYSPLHF	TGTGCCAGCAGTGAAATAATAGGGAAGAATTATTCACCCCTCCACTTT
.	TRBV5-4	TRBD1	TRBJ2-7	CASSKGPGQSYEQYF	TGTGCCAGCAGCAAAGGCCCGGGACAGAGCTACGAGCAGTACTTC
.	TRBV21-1	.	TRBJ1-2	CASYGGGRKSNYGYTF	TGTGCCAGCTATGGGGGAGGCCGCAAGAGTAACTATGGCTACACCTTC
.	TRBV7-2	TRBD2	TRBJ2-7	CASTATAGGVHEQYF	TGTGCCAGCACCGCAACGGCGGGAGGGGTCCACGAGCAGTACTTC
.	TRBV18	.	TRBJ1-3	CASGGGSGNTIYF	TGTGCCAGCGGAGGTGGCTCTGGAAACACCATATATTTT
.	TRBV5-6	TRBD1	TRBJ2-2	CASSVPRTGYPGELFF	TGTGCCAGCAGCGTACCTAGGACAGGGTACCCCGGGGAGCTGTTTTTT
.	TRBV29-1	.	TRBJ2-5	CSLTKAVKETQYF	TGCAGTTTGACAAAGGCTGTGAAAGAGACCCAGTACTTC
.	TRBV27	.	TRBJ1-2	CASSSRGLTMYTF	TGTGCCAGCAGTAGTCGGGGTTTAACTATGTACACCTTC
.	TRBV11-2	.	TRBJ2-1	CASSLEDRNEQFF	TGTGCCAGCAGCTTAGAGGACCGTAATGAGCAGTTCTTC
.	TRBV10-3	.	TRBJ1-2	CAISDQGLGGYTF	TGTGCCATCAGTGATCAGGGATTGGGAGGCTACACCTTC
few	TRBV5-1	.	TRBJ2-1	CASSSPPRYNEQFF	TGCGCCAGCAGCTCACCTCCGCGATACAATGAGCAGTTCTTC
.	TRBV2	.	TRBJ1-2	CASSLGEDYGYTF	TGTGCCAGCAGTTTAGGGGAGGACTATGGCTACACCTTC
once	TRBV5-1	TRBD1	TRBJ2-2	CASSPGQGTTGELFF	TGCGCCAGCAGCCCGGGACAGGGGACCACCGGGGAGCTGTTTTTT
.	TRBV19	TRBD2	TRBJ2-1	CASSAPGGAGGNEQFF	TGTGCCAGTAGTGCCCCCGGGGGGGCTGGAGGCAATGAGCAGTTCTTC
.	TRBV10-3	.	TRBJ2-7	CAISEERGNPYEQYF	TGTGCCATCAGTGAGGAGCGAGGGAACCCCTACGAGCAGTACTTC
.	TRBV25-1	.	TRBJ2-7	CASGGMLGNEQYF	TGTGCCAGCGGAGGAATGTTGGGGAACGAGCAGTACTTC
few	TRBV27	.	TRBJ2-2	CASRGPSTGELFF	TGTGCCAGCAGGGGTCCTAGCACCGGGGAGCTGTTTTTT
few	TRBV6-1	TRBD1	TRBJ1-1	CASRDRGSTEAFF	TGTGCCAGCAGAGACAGGGGCAGCACTGAAGCTTTCTTT
few	TRBV6-1	.	TRBJ2-1	CASSAGVYKQFF	TGTGCCAGCAGTGCTGGGGTCTATAAGCAGTTCTTC
.	TRBV19	TRBD1	TRBJ1-5	CASGNRGYQPQHF	TGTGCCAGTGGGAACAGGGGCTATCAGCCCCAGCATTTT
once	TRBV7-9	.	TRBJ2-5	CASSLNQETQYF	TGTGCCAGCAGCTTAAACCAAGAGACCCAGTACTTC
.	TRBV5-5	.	TRBJ1-6	CASSLDGTATSPLHF	TGTGCCAGCAGCTTGGATGGCACAGCTACTTCACCCCTCCACTTT
.	TRBV2	.	TRBJ1-5	CASSDSLPNQPQHF	TGTGCCAGCAGTGATTCCCTACCTAATCAGCCCCAGCATTTT
once	TRBV28	.	TRBJ2-3	CASSDTTGQSTDTQYF	TGTGCCAGCAGCGACACTACGGGACAATCCACAGATACGCAGTATTTT
.	TRBV27	.	TRBJ2-1	CASRNGAVTVRGGQFF	TGTGCCAGCAGAAATGGGGCCGTAACGGTCAGAGGAGGGCAGTTCTTC
.	TRBV28	.	TRBJ1-6	CASSYLQTARNSPLHF	TGTGCCAGCAGTTACCTCCAGACAGCACGAAATTCACCCCTCCACTTT
.	TRBV28	TRBD1	TRBJ1-4	CASSLLGQDEKLFF	TGTGCCAGCAGTCTCCTTGGACAGGATGAAAAACTGTTTTTT
.	TRBV7-8	.	TRBJ1-2	CASSLGMNYGYTF	TGTGCCAGCAGCTTAGGAATGAACTATGGCTACACCTTC
.	TRBV9	.	TRBJ2-3	CASSVASQSDTQYF	TGTGCCAGCAGCGTAGCCTCCCAGTCAGATACGCAGTATTTT
.	TRBV27	TRBD1	TRBJ2-1	CASSWGTGAYNEQFF	TGTGCCAGCAGTTGGGGGACAGGGGCCTACAATGAGCAGTTCTTC
few	TRBV23-1	.	TRBJ1-6	CASRPTGTYNSPLHF	TGCGCCAGCAGGCCAACAGGGACCTATAATTCACCCCTCCACTTT
.	TRBV28	.	TRBJ1-2	CASSPLRSYGYTF	TGTGCCAGCAGTCCCTTAAGGTCCTATGGCTACACCTTC
.	TRBV29-1	.	TRBJ1-3	CSVLTAGNTIYF	TGCAGCGTCTTAACGGCTGGAAACACCATATATTTT
.	TRBV6-1	.	TRBJ2-7	CASSDRAVSYEQYF	TGTGCCAGCAGTGATCGTGCGGTCTCCTACGAGCAGTACTTC
.	TRBV5-1	.	TRBJ2-7	CASSLIGLEYEQYF	TGCGCCAGCAGCTTGATTGGTTTGGAGTACGAGCAGTACTTC
.	TRBV10-3	TRBD2	TRBJ2-1	CAISDWGLAGKLPDNEQFF	TGTGCCATCAGTGATTGGGGGCTAGCGGGAAAACTACCTGACAATGAGCAGTTCTTC
.	TRBV7-6	TRBD2	TRBJ2-7	CASSSMSGSSYEQYF	TGTGCCAGCAGTTCCATGAGCGGGAGCTCCTACGAGCAGTACTTC